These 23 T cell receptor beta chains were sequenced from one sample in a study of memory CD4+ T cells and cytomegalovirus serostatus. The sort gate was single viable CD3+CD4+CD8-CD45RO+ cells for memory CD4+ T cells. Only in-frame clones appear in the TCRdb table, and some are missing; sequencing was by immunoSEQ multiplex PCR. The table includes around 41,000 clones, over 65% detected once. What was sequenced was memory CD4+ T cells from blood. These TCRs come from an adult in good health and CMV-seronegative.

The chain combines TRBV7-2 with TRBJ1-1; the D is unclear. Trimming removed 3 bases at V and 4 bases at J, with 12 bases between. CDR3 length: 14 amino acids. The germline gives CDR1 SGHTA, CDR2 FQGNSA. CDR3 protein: CASSLYTGGTEAFF. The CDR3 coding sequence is TGTGCCAGCAGCTTGTATACGGGAGGCACTGAAGCTTTCTTT.

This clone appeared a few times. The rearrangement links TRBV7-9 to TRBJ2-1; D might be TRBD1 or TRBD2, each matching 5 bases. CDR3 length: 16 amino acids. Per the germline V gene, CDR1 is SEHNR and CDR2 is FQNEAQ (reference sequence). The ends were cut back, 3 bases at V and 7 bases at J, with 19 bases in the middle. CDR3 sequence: CASSLGTRQSYNEQFF. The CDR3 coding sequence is TGTGCCAGCAGCTTGGGGACGAGACAGAGTTATAATGAGCAGTTCTTC.

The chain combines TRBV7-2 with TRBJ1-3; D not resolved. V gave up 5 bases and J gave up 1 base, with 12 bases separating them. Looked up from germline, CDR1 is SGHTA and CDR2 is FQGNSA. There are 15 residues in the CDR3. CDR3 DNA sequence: TGTGCCAGCAGCCTTAGATGGGGTTCTGGAAACACCATATATTTT. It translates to CASSLRWGSGNTIYF.

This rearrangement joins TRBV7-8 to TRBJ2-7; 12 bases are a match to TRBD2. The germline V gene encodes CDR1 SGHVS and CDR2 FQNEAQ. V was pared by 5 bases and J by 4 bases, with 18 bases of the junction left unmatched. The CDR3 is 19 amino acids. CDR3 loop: CASSPHRLAGATPGYEQYF. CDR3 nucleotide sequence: TGTGCCAGCAGCCCCCACAGACTAGCGGGAGCCACGCCAGGTTACGAGCAGTACTTC.

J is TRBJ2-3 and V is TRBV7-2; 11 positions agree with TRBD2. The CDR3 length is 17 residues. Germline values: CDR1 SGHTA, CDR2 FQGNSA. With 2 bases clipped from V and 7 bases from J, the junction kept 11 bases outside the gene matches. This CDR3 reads CASSLISGTSGPNTQYF. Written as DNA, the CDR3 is TGTGCCAGCAGCTTAATCTCTGGGACTAGCGGACCCAATACGCAGTATTTT.

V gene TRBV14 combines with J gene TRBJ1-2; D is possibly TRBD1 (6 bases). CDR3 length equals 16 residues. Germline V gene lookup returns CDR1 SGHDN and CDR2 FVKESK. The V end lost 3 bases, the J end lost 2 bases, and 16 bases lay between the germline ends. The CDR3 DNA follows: TGTGCCAGCAGCCACCTCGGTCCCACAGGGAACTATGGCTACACCTTC. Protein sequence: CASSHLGPTGNYGYTF.

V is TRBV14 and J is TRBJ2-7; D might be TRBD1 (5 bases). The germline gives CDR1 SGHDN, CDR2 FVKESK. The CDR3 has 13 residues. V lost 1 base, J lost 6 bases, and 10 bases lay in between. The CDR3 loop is CASSQVSRGEQYF. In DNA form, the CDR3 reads TGTGCCAGCAGCCAAGTCTCAAGGGGCGAGCAGTACTTC.

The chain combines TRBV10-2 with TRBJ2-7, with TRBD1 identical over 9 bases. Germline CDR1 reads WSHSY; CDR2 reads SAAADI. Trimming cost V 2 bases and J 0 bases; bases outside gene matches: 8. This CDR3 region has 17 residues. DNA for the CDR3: TGCGCCAGCAGTGAGCCCCGGGACAGGGCCGGCTCCTACGAGCAGTACTTC. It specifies CASSEPRDRAGSYEQYF.

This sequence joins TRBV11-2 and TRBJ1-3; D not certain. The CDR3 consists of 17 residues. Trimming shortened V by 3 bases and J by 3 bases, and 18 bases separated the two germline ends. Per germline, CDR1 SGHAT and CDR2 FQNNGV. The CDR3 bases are TGTGCCAGCAGCTTTTCAGGCGCAGGAAATCTTGGAAACACCATATATTTT. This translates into CASSFSGAGNLGNTIYF.

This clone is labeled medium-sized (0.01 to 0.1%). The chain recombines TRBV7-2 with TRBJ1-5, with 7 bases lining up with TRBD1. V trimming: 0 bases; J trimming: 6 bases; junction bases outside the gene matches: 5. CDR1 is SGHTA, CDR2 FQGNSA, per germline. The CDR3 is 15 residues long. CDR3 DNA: TGTGCCAGCAGCTTAGCAGGGGGCGCAGGTCAGCCCCAGCATTTT. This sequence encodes CASSLAGGAGQPQHF.

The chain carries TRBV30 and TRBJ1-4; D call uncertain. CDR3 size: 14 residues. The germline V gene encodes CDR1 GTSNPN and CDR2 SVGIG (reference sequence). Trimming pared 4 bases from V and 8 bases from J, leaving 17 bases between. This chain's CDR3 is CAWTPVSGKEKLFF. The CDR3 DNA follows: TGTGCCTGGACCCCTGTATCCGGGAAAGAAAAACTGTTTTTT. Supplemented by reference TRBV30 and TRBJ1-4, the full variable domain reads SQTIHQWPATLVQPVGSPLSLECTVEGTSNPNLYWYRQAAGRGLQLLFYSVGIGQISSEVPQNLSASRPQDRQFILSSKKLLLSDSGFYLCAWTPVSGKEKLFFGSGTQLSVL.

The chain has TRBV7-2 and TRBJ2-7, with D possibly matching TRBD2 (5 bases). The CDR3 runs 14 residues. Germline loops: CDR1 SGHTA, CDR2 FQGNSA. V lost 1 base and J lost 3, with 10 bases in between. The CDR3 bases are TGTGCCAGCAGCTTAGATAGTCGGGACTACGAGCAGTACTTC. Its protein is CASSLDSRDYEQYF.

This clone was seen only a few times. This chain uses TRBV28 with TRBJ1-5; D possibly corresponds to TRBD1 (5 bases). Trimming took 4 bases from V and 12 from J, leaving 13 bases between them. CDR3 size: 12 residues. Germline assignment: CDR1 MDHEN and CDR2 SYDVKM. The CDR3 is CASSSVDSYQHF. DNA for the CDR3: TGTGCCAGCAGTTCCGTAGACAGCTACCAGCATTTT.

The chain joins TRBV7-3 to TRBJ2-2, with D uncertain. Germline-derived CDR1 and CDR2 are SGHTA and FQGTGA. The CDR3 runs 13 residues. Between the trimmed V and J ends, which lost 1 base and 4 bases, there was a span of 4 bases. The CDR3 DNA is TGTGCCAGCAGCTTAAGCAGCACCGGGGAGCTGTTTTTT. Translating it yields CASSLSSTGELFF.

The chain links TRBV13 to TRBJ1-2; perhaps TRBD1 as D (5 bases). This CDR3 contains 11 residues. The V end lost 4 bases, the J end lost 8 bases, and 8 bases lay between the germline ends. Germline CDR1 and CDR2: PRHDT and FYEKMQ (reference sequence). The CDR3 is CASSSGGGYTF. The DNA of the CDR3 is TGTGCCAGCAGCTCGGGGGGAGGCTACACCTTC.

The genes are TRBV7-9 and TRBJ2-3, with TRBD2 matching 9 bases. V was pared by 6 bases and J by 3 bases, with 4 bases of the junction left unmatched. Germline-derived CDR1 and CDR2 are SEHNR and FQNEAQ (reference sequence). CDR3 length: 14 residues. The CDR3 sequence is CASRHSGGTDTQYF. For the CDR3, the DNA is TGTGCCAGCAGGCATAGCGGGGGAACAGATACGCAGTATTTT.

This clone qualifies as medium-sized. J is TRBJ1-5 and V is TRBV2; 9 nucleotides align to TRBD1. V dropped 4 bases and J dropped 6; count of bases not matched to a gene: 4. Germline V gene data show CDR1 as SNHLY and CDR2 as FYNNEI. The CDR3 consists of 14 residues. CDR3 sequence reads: CASSVQGAGQPQHF. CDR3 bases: TGTGCCAGCAGTGTACAGGGGGCGGGTCAGCCCCAGCATTTT.

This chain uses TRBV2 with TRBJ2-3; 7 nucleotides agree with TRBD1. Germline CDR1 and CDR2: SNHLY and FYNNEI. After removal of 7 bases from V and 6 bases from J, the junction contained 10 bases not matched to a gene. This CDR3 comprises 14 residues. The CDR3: CASKTGWGSDTQYF. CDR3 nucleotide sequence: TGTGCCAGCAAGACAGGGTGGGGGTCGGATACGCAGTATTTT.

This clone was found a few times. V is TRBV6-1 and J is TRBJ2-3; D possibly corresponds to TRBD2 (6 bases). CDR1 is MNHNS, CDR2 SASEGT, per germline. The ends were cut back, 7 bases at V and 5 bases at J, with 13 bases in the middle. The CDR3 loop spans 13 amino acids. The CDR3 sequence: CASKEGSLDTQYF. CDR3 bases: TGTGCCAGCAAGGAGGGGTCCTTAGATACGCAGTATTTT.

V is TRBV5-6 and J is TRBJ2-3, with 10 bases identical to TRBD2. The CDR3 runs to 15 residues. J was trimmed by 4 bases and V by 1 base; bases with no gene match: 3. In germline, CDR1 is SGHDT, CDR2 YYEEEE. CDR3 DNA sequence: TGTGCCAGCAGCTTGTTCCTAGCGGGAGCAGATACGCAGTATTTT. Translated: CASSLFLAGADTQYF.

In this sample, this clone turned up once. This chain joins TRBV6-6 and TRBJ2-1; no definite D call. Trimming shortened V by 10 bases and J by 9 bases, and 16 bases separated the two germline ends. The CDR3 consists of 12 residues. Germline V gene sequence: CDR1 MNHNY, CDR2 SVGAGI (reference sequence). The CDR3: CATQLTSGEQFF. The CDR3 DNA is TGTGCCACCCAACTGACGAGTGGTGAGCAGTTCTTC.

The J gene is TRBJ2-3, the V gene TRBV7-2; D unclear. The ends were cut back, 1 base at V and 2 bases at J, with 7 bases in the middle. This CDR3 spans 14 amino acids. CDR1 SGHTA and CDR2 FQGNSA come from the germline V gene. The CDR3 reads CASSLGALTDTQYF. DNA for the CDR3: TGTGCCAGCAGCTTAGGGGCACTCACAGATACGCAGTATTTT.

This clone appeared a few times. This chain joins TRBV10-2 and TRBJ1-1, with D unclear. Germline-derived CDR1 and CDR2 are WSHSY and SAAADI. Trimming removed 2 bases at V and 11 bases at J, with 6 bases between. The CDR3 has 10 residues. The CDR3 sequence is CASSETMAFF. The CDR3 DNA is TGCGCCAGCAGTGAGACAATGGCTTTCTTT.